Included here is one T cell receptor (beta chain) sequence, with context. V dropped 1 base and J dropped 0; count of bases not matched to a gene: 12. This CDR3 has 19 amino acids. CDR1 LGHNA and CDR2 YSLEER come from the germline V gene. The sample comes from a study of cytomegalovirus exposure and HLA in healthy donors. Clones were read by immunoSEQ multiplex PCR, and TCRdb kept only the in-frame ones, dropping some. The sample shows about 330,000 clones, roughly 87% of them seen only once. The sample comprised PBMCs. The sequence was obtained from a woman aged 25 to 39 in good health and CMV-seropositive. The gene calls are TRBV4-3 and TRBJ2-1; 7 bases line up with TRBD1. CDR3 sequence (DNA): TGCGCCAGCAGCCAAGTATCATCGACAGGGCGGAGCTCCTACAATGAGCAGTTCTTC. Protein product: CASSQVSSTGRSSYNEQFF.